Listed below are T cell receptor beta chains from one sample, sequenced in a study of blood T cell repertoires in COVID-19. Some clones are missing from TCRdb's copy, which holds only in-frame ones; the method was immunoSEQ multiplex PCR. Of a few hundred thousand clones listed, 70% to 90% are singletons. Material: peripheral blood. The origin of the receptors is a woman aged 18-35 years who had recovered from COVID-19. CDR3s include the opening cysteine and the closing phenylalanine or tryptophan. A D gene is named only where the DNA matches it firmly. Some rows have no size entry. The others give once, few or many, or a class for an expanded clone.

TRBV9	.	.	TRBJ2-7	TGTGCCAGCAGCGTAGGCTCCGGAGGGTCCTCCTACGAGCAGTACTTC	CASSVGSGGSSYEQYF
TRBV7-2	.	.	TRBJ1-2	TGTGCCAGCAGCACCCTCGTTAGGGGATACTATGGCTACACCTTC	CASSTLVRGYYGYTF
TRBV7-6	.	.	TRBJ2-7	TGTGCCAGCAGCTTATCACAGACTAGTAACGAGCAGTACTTC	CASSLSQTSNEQYF
TRBV7-8	TRBD2	.	TRBJ2-3	TGTGCCAGCAGCTTCAGACTAGCGGGAGGCACAGATACGCAGTATTTT	CASSFRLAGGTDTQYF
TRBV29-1	TRBD1	.	TRBJ1-1	TGCAGCGTGGACAGGGGTAACACTGAAGCTTTCTTT	CSVDRGNTEAFF
TRBV6-1	TRBD1	.	TRBJ1-1	TGTGCCAGCAGTGACCCCGGACAGGGGACCTCTGAAGCTTTCTTT	CASSDPGQGTSEAFF
TRBV27	.	.	TRBJ1-1	TGTGCCAGCAGTCATAACGGGGGCACTGAAGCTTTCTTT	CASSHNGGTEAFF
TRBV23-1	.	.	TRBJ2-4	TGCGCCAGCAGTCATCCTGTAGCCAAAAACATTCAGTACTTC	CASSHPVAKNIQYF
TRBV7-9	TRBD2	once	TRBJ2-7	TGTGCCAGCAGCGGACAGAGCGGGAGGGCCTTCGAGCAGTACTTC	CASSGQSGRAFEQYF
TRBV11-2	TRBD1	.	TRBJ2-1	TGTGCCAGCAGCTGGACAGGGGACAATGAGCAGTTCTTC	CASSWTGDNEQFF
TRBV13	TRBD2	.	TRBJ2-7	TGTGCCAGCAGCTCCGGACTAGCGGGGTTGGAGCAGTACTTC	CASSSGLAGLEQYF
TRBV2	TRBD2	.	TRBJ2-3	TGTGCCAGCAGTGGGCTAGCGGGAGATTATACAGATACGCAGTATTTT	CASSGLAGDYTDTQYF
TRBV5-5	TRBD1	.	TRBJ1-5	TGTGCCAGCAGCTCGGAGGGGGCTGGGCAGCCCCAGCATTTT	CASSSEGAGQPQHF
TRBV19	.	few	TRBJ1-5	TGTGCCAGTAGTAACCTCGGGGGGACAAATCAGCCCCAGCATTTT	CASSNLGGTNQPQHF
TRBV28	TRBD1	.	TRBJ1-5	TGTGCCAGCAGACCAGGGGGCAGCAATCAGCCCCAGCATTTT	CASRPGGSNQPQHF
TRBV7-8	TRBD2	once	TRBJ2-1	TGTGCCAGCAGCCCGACGAGAACGGGAGGGCCGTATGGTGAGCAGTTCTTC	CASSPTRTGGPYGEQFF
TRBV6-2/TRBV6-3	.	.	TRBJ1-6	TGTGCCAGCAGTTGGACACAGGGAAGTTCACCCCTCCACTTT	CASSWTQGSSPLHF
TRBV7-3	.	.	TRBJ1-2	TGTGCCAGCAGCCTGGACAGTAACTATGGCTACACCTTC	CASSLDSNYGYTF
TRBV2	.	few	TRBJ2-1	TGTGCCAGCTTTGCAGATAATTCCTACAATGAGCAGTTCTTC	CASFADNSYNEQFF
TRBV28	TRBD2	.	TRBJ2-2	TGTGCCAGCAGTTTTCCCGCGGTCCCCCGTAGCGGGAGAGGTACCGGGGAGCTGTTTTTT	CASSFPAVPRSGRGTGELFF
TRBV18	.	.	TRBJ2-5	TGTGCCAGCTCCCCGGGCCAAGAGACCCAGTACTTC	CASSPGQETQYF
TRBV27	.	.	TRBJ1-1	TGTGCCAGCAGTTTTATCGGGAGCGGCAACGGACGGATGAACACTGAAGCTTTCTTT	CASSFIGSGNGRMNTEAFF
TRBV27	.	.	TRBJ1-2	TGTGCCACGGGCTCTTACCGGGAGAGAGGGTTTGGCTACACCTTC	CATGSYRERGFGYTF